The T cell receptor (beta chain) under discussion was sequenced for a study of identical twins. Findings and caveats of the study: It was cross-sectional statistical analysis, not following the same donors, that the conclusions relied on. Alpha sequences out of frame and shared by twins had excess low generation probability.

This clonotype was counted many times. The antigen is unknown. MiXCR, applied by TCRdb to the 5' RACE reads, yields one record per CDR3 protein. The table has some 560,000 distinct CDR3 sequences, over 8.5% seen once. The data also belong to a second study, concerning yellow fever vaccine responses in identical twins.

Sequencing was done on a sample of PBMCs. This sequence originates from a woman younger than 30 in good health.

CDR3 loop: CAISEGVRDYNEQFF. Here the CDR3 DNA reads TGTGCCATCAGTGAAGGGGTCCGTGACTACAATGAGCAGTTCTTC. The chain employs TRBV10-3 and TRBJ2-1; D may be TRBD1 (5 bases). CDR3 length: 15 residues. The germline V gene encodes CDR1 ENHRY and CDR2 SYGVKD. V dropped 3 bases and J dropped 3 bases, with 12 bases sitting between them.